The 26 T cell receptor beta chains reported below all come from one sample, sequenced in a study of blood T cell repertoires in COVID-19. Clones were read by immunoSEQ multiplex PCR, and TCRdb kept only the in-frame ones, dropping some. The data contain fewer than 130,000 clones, roughly nine tenths of them singletons. Sequencing was performed on peripheral blood. The receptors stem from a human donor in a cohort sampled during active COVID-19.

The rearrangement links TRBV9 to TRBJ2-7; D remains unclear. Per the germline V gene, CDR1 is SGDLS and CDR2 is YYNGEE. This CDR3 has 15 residues. V shed 1 base and J shed 1 base, with 12 bases lying between them. The DNA for the CDR3 is TGTGCCAGCAGCGTAAGCCCCGGAGTATCCTACGAGCAGTACTTC. Translated, it gives CASSVSPGVSYEQYF.

This chain connects TRBV5-1 to TRBJ2-5, with 8 bases aligning to TRBD1. Germline CDR1 is SGHRS and CDR2 is YFSETQ. The CDR3 sequence is 16 residues long. Trimming at V came to 1 base and at J to 5 bases, leaving 10 bases not matched to a gene. The CDR3, as DNA: TGCGCCAGCAGCTTGTCACTTAGCAGGGGGCGGGAGACCCAGTACTTC. It specifies CASSLSLSRGRETQYF.

This chain connects TRBV7-8 to TRBJ2-1; possible D gene TRBD2, 6 bases. The ends were cut back, 2 bases at V and 6 bases at J, with 14 bases in the middle. The CDR3 has 15 residues. Looked up from germline, CDR1 is SGHVS and CDR2 is FQNEAQ. In nucleotides, the CDR3 is TGTGCCAGCAGCTTAATGGCGGGGCCTACCAATGAGCAGTTCTTC. This translates into CASSLMAGPTNEQFF.

The chain recombines TRBV14 with TRBJ2-1; 9 bases agree with TRBD2. V lost 0 bases, J lost 9 bases, and 12 bases stayed unmatched. Per the germline V gene, CDR1 is SGHDN and CDR2 is FVKESK. The CDR3 spans 17 residues. As DNA, the CDR3 is TGTGCCAGCAGCCAAGATTTGCCAGCGGGGGGCAGGGGTGAGCAGTTCTTC. Translated: CASSQDLPAGGRGEQFF.

The chain links TRBV30 to TRBJ2-5; a weak D match, TRBD1 (7 bases). V dropped 0 bases and J dropped 5 bases, with 16 bases sitting between them. The CDR3 covers 15 residues. Germline-derived CDR1 and CDR2 are GTSNPN and SVGIG (reference sequence). The CDR3 loop is CAWSVLQGRRETQYF. The CDR3 DNA reads TGTGCCTGGAGTGTACTACAGGGGAGGCGGGAGACCCAGTACTTC. Full variable domain (outside the CDR3, taken from reference TRBV30 and TRBJ2-5): SQTIHQWPATLVQPVGSPLSLECTVEGTSNPNLYWYRQAAGRGLQLLFYSVGIGQISSEVPQNLSASRPQDRQFILSSKKLLLSDSGFYLCAWSVLQGRRETQYFGPGTRLLVL.

The chain recombines TRBV7-6 with TRBJ1-3, with D unresolved. The CDR3 runs 13 residues. V shed 11 bases and J shed 0 bases, with 11 bases lying between them. CDR1 and CDR2 from the germline V gene are SGHVS and FNYEAQ. Here the CDR3 DNA reads TGTGCCGGCGGCTCCGGCTCTGGAAACACCATATATTTT. It yields the protein CAGGSGSGNTIYF.

The rearrangement joins TRBV6-5 to TRBJ1-6; D is possibly TRBD1 (5 bases). Trimming took 7 bases from V and 6 from J, leaving 10 bases between them. Germline V gene lookup returns CDR1 MNHEY and CDR2 SVGAGI. The CDR3 sequence is 13 residues long. CDR3 amino acids: CASNGQGNSPLHF. CDR3 coding DNA: TGTGCCAGCAACGGGCAGGGTAATTCACCCCTCCACTTT.

In this sample, this clone turned up once. The rearrangement joins TRBV9 to TRBJ2-7; weak D call: TRBD1 (6 bases). The CDR3 has 12 amino acids. Germline V gene sequence: CDR1 SGDLS, CDR2 YYNGEE. With 3 bases removed from V and 6 bases from J, the gap between germline ends came to 10 bases. The CDR3 spells CASSDRDTEQYF. CDR3 nucleotides: TGTGCCAGCAGCGACCGGGACACCGAGCAGTACTTC.

This chain links TRBV5-1 with TRBJ2-1; TRBD1 matches 7 bases. Unmatched junction bases numbered 10, after V lost 0 bases and J lost 4 bases. Germline CDR1 is SGHRS and CDR2 is YFSETQ. The CDR3 extends over 17 amino acids. Here the CDR3 reads CASSLALRTGGYNEQFF. CDR3 nucleotides: TGCGCCAGCAGCTTGGCCCTTAGGACAGGAGGATACAATGAGCAGTTCTTC.

This clone was observed a few times. The chain uses TRBV18 and TRBJ1-6, with a tentative D call TRBD1 (5 bases). This CDR3 spans 13 amino acids. Germline lookup yields CDR1 KGHSH and CDR2 LQKENI. With 3 bases removed from V and 7 bases from J, the gap between germline ends came to 7 bases. This CDR3 is CASSPDRNSPLHF. The CDR3 bases are TGTGCCAGCTCACCTGACAGAAATTCACCCCTCCACTTT.

V gene TRBV5-1 combines with J gene TRBJ2-3, with TRBD2 as a possible D gene (7 bases). This CDR3 has 16 residues. Looked up from germline, CDR1 is SGHRS and CDR2 is YFSETQ. The V and J ends lost 4 bases and 3 bases respectively, with 18 bases between them. This CDR3 reads CASSLGGGAATDTQYF. In DNA form, the CDR3 reads TGCGCCAGCAGCCTGGGAGGGGGGGCCGCTACAGATACGCAGTATTTT.

The rearrangement uses TRBV6-6 and TRBJ2-1, with D hard to call. The V end was cut by 4 bases, the J end by 8 bases, with 9 bases between. The CDR3 spans 12 residues. Germline V gene sequence: CDR1 MNHNY, CDR2 SVGAGI (reference sequence). The CDR3 DNA follows: TGTGCCAGCAGTTCCCTAGGAGATGAGCAGTTCTTC. Amino acid sequence: CASSSLGDEQFF.

This rearrangement joins TRBV4-2 to TRBJ2-3; 9 nucleotides align to TRBD2. The V gene end was trimmed by 0 bases and the J gene end by 0 bases; junction bases not matched to a gene: 13. The CDR3 has 20 residues. The germline CDR1 and CDR2 sequences are LGHNA and YNFKEQ. CDR3: CASSQDVWLAGSSSTDTQYF. In DNA form, the CDR3 reads TGTGCCAGCAGCCAAGATGTGTGGCTAGCGGGGTCTTCTAGCACAGATACGCAGTATTTT.

The chain carries TRBV7-3 and TRBJ1-2; 7 bases match TRBD1. Trimming cost V 3 bases and J 5 bases; bases outside gene matches: 18. There are 18 residues in the CDR3. CDR1 is SGHTA, CDR2 FQGTGA, per germline. The CDR3, as DNA: TGTGCCAGCAGCTTGGTTAGCCAATCAAGGGGGCGCGGGTATGGCTACACCTTC. Translation gives CASSLVSQSRGRGYGYTF.

The chain uses TRBV6-4 and TRBJ2-2; perhaps TRBD2 as D (6 bases). V was clipped by 2 bases and J by 1 base, with 11 bases between them. This CDR3 is built from 16 residues. CDR1 is MRHNA and CDR2 is SNTAGT in the germline V gene. CDR3 sequence: CASSDGPGVNTGELFF. Here the CDR3 DNA reads TGTGCCAGCAGTGACGGTCCGGGGGTGAACACCGGGGAGCTGTTTTTT.

CDR3 loop: CASSFSGGLGNTEAFF. The CDR3 DNA sequence: TGTGCCAGCAGTTTCTCTGGGGGCCTCGGGAACACTGAAGCTTTCTTT. This sequence joins TRBV6-6 and TRBJ1-1, with D perhaps matching TRBD1 (6 bases). This CDR3 is 16 amino acids long. V gave up 4 bases and J gave up 1 base, with 16 bases separating them. The germline V gene encodes CDR1 MNHNY and CDR2 SVGAGI (reference sequence).

The chain couples TRBV7-8 to TRBJ2-1; no firm D call. Between the trimmed V and J ends, which lost 5 bases and 4 bases, there was a span of 6 bases. Per germline, CDR1 SGHVS and CDR2 FQNEAQ. This CDR3 comprises 12 residues. CDR3 region: CASSPQYNEQFF. The CDR3 DNA follows: TGTGCCAGCAGCCCCCAGTACAATGAGCAGTTCTTC.

The chain couples TRBV28 to TRBJ2-7, with D unclear. The CDR3 has 13 residues. Germline lookup yields CDR1 MDHEN and CDR2 SYDVKM. Trimming cost V 8 bases and J 0 bases, with 11 bases left between them. CDR3 DNA: TGTGCCAGCTCTCTTGGCGGCTCCTACGAGCAGTACTTC. This translates into CASSLGGSYEQYF.

The CDR3 loop is CASSLWTVGTETQYF. In nucleotides, the CDR3 is TGTGCCAGCAGCCTCTGGACAGTTGGGACGGAGACCCAGTACTTC. J is TRBJ2-5 and V is TRBV7-2, with D possibly being TRBD1 (6 bases). Deletions cut 5 bases from V and 5 bases from J, with 18 bases between. There are 15 residues in the CDR3. Per germline, CDR1 SGHTA and CDR2 FQGNSA.

The chain is built from TRBV30 and TRBJ1-3; D not resolved. The V gene lost 5 bases and the J gene lost 2 bases, with 10 bases spanning the gap. Germline V lookup: CDR1 GTSNPN, CDR2 SVGIG (reference sequence). The CDR3 is 13 residues long. DNA for the CDR3: TGTGCCTGGGACTTTGAGGCTGGAAACACCATATATTTT. It specifies CAWDFEAGNTIYF.

This chain connects TRBV5-1 to TRBJ2-1; 9 bases align to TRBD1. With 0 bases clipped from V and 10 bases from J, the junction kept 11 bases outside the gene matches. The CDR3 is made up of 16 amino acids. Germline V gene sequence: CDR1 SGHRS, CDR2 YFSETQ. The CDR3 loop reads CASSLDTGGKVWEQFF. The CDR3 region has the DNA TGCGCCAGCAGCTTGGATACAGGGGGCAAGGTCTGGGAGCAGTTCTTC.

V and J are TRBV6-5 and TRBJ2-1; TRBD2 matches at 9 bases. Germline V gene lookup returns CDR1 MNHEY and CDR2 SVGAGI. Trimming took 7 bases from V and 6 from J; bases not matched to a gene: 7. The CDR3 covers 14 residues. The chain's CDR3 is CASTPAGGGNEQFF. CDR3 DNA sequence: TGTGCCAGCACCCCCGCGGGGGGGGGCAATGAGCAGTTCTTC.

CDR3 region: CAISDGLAENTGELFF. In nucleotides, the CDR3 is TGTGCCATCAGTGACGGGCTAGCGGAAAACACCGGGGAGCTGTTTTTT. The chain couples TRBV10-3 to TRBJ2-2, with 7 bases lining up with TRBD2. Germline CDR1 is ENHRY and CDR2 is SYGVKD. The V and J ends lost 3 bases and 2 bases, in that order; junction bases with no gene match: 6. The CDR3 runs to 16 residues.

The chain is built from TRBV30 and TRBJ2-1, with a tentative D call TRBD1 (5 bases). This CDR3 is built from 12 residues. Germline assignment: CDR1 GTSNPN and CDR2 SVGIG (reference sequence). Trimming removed 3 bases at V and 10 bases at J, with 13 bases between. CDR3 sequence: CAWRADSPEQFF. CDR3 DNA: TGTGCCTGGAGGGCAGACAGCCCGGAGCAGTTCTTC. Full variable domain (remainder filled in from reference TRBV30 and TRBJ2-1): SQTIHQWPATLVQPVGSPLSLECTVEGTSNPNLYWYRQAAGRGLQLLFYSVGIGQISSEVPQNLSASRPQDRQFILSSKKLLLSDSGFYLCAWRADSPEQFFGPGTRLTVL.

This clone was detected only once. This rearrangement joins TRBV12-3 or TRBV12-4 to TRBJ2-3, with unresolved D. The CDR3 runs 12 residues. The V end was cut by 3 bases, the J end by 4 bases, with 5 bases between. The CDR3 loop is CASSFIADTQYF. The CDR3 bases are TGTGCCAGCAGTTTTATTGCAGATACGCAGTATTTT.

V gene TRBV20-1 combines with J gene TRBJ2-1, with 15 bases that match TRBD2. This CDR3 contains 17 residues. J was trimmed by 1 base and V by 6 bases; bases with no gene match: 7. Germline CDR1 and CDR2: DFQATT and SNEGSKA (reference sequence). CDR3 amino acids: CSASGLAGGMSYNEQFF. In DNA form, the CDR3 reads TGCAGTGCCAGTGGACTAGCGGGAGGGATGTCCTACAATGAGCAGTTCTTC.